Here is one T cell receptor beta chain with its context. In this sample, this clone turned up once. Its antigen specificity is not known. Base qualities are not provided; no much larger clone lies one nucleotide away. Synthetic TCR analog templates were spiked into each PCR so that absolute template abundance could be estimated from read counts. The immunoSEQ assay was used to amplify TCRbeta CDR3 regions from genomic DNA with bias-controlled V and J gene primers. Sequencing of rearranged TCRbeta segments was done at approximately 20X coverage. Concerning the study's data processing: Sequencing errors were corrected by clustering and CDR3s were annotated against IMGT to assign V, D and J genes. Only productive TCRbeta rearrangements were used in downstream analyses, excluding out-of-frame or stop-codon sequences. Clonality was calculated as one minus the Shannon entropy normalized by the log of the number of unique productive sequences. Fisher's exact test with Benjamini-Hochberg correction, at a threshold of adjusted p below 0.01, was used to find clones that differed between time points or between blood and tumor. TCRdb carries this immuneACCESS record with in-frame sequences only. Its versions omit some clonotypes, under half of them owing to an unresolved V gene in the studies checked, with the rest unexplained. V, J and clone size are taken as reported in that table, and D and trimming were inferred from the DNA itself. The sample table lists about 43,000 clones, around four fifths of them with a count of one. The ten largest clones add up to around 15% of the sample.

The data derive from a study of PD-L1 blockade in urothelial cancer (TCRdb year 2017). The study in broad terms: Every patient began therapy at some point between 2013 and 2015 and was given atezolizumab 1,200 mg intravenously every 3 weeks. Twenty-five of 29 patients were identified as males with urothelial cancer of bladder origin, and a prior smoking history was reported by 18 of 29 patients. An ECOG performance status of 0 or 1 was recorded for the patients, and 0 to 3 prior chemotherapy regimens had been received by the patients. Blood samples were analyzed 3 weeks after the start of treatment (second dose) and 6 weeks after the start of treatment. A median of 141,255 T cells and some 82,000 unique TCRs was obtained from blood samples, and a median clonality of approximately 0.086 was observed. Somatic, immune and clinical correlates of response to PD-L1 blockade with atezolizumab in urothelial cancer were the focus of an exploratory multi-omic analysis. Pretreatment tumor samples, along with matched peripheral blood collected serially before and after atezolizumab treatment, underwent TCR sequencing. Durable clinical benefit was defined as a progression-free survival longer than 6 months, and TCR features were additionally tested against progression-free survival and overall survival. In the same patients, whole exome sequencing and RNA sequencing of pretreatment tumors were performed in addition to TCR sequencing. Durable clinical benefit was achieved by nine patients and was not achieved by 20 patients. Pretreatment blood TCR-seq was available for fewer than 30 patients, at least one posttreatment blood collection was obtained for about 24 patients, and tumor TCR-seq was available for about 24 patients.

The intended sense of this specimen's time point label: peripheral blood 6 weeks after treatment start. The cohort comprised nearly 30 patients with locally advanced or metastatic urothelial carcinoma treated at Memorial Sloan Kettering on a trial protocol. Peripheral blood mononuclear cells were collected pretreatment and during treatment, at between 1 and 8 total time points per patient. The Qiagen DNeasy Blood extraction kit was used to purify genomic DNA from total PBMCs and tumor samples. PBMCs were collected pretreatment and during treatment, and were isolated and stored as previously described. General study outcomes and caveats: Improved progression-free and overall survival was associated with having pretreatment peripheral blood TCR clonality below the median. Because of the small sample size (n ≈ 31) and the many exploratory analyses performed, the results are intended to be regarded as hypothesis-generating. Greater expansion of tumor-associated TCR clones in peripheral blood 3 weeks after the start of treatment was observed in patients with durable benefit (n of about 21, p = 0.022).

CDR1 and CDR2, looked up from the germline V gene, are SNHLY and FYNNEI. Here V drops 7 bases and J drops 2 bases, and the junction holds 7 bases not matched to any gene. Taken from cysteine to phenylalanine, the CDR3 has 15 residues. The kept DNA is CDR3 alone, 45 bases in frame from the first base. The chain couples TRBV2 to TRBJ2-2; TRBD1 aligns with 7 central bases. This TCR was recovered from a man in his sixties with urothelial cancer. Sequences were derived from PBMCs, sampled around atezolizumab (anti-PD-L1) treatment. The CDR3 has the sequence CASTGTAPNTGELFF. The bases are TGTGCCAGCACGGGGACAGCGCCTAACACCGGGGAGCTGTTTTTT.